The clone carrying this T cell receptor (beta chain) occurred a few times. The antigen is undetermined. Per the germline V gene, CDR1 is MGHRA and CDR2 is YSYEKL. CDR3 size: 16 residues. The germline V and J ends were trimmed by 4 bases and 1 base, with 16 bases remaining between them. This specimen belongs to a study of shared clonotypes between healthy human individuals. Notes on the study in general: Sampling included only blood; tissue repertoires likely differ.

Sequencing used immunoSEQ multiplex PCR; TCRdb keeps in-frame clones, though not all of them. Of about 2.2 million clones in the sample, about 92% were seen once. The naive CD8 subset, CD45RO-negative cells positively selected for CCR7, excluded terminally differentiated effector memory CD45RA+ cells. The rearrangement joins TRBV4-1 to TRBJ1-1; D possibly corresponds to TRBD1 (6 bases). This TCR was recovered from a man aged 18 to 30 in good health. Some clones in this sample may be carry-over from other donors' samples. Specimen: naive CD8+ T cells from PBMCs. The DNA for the CDR3 is TGCGCCAGCAGCCCTGGACCGGGACACAAGAACACTGAAGCTTTCTTT. It translates to CASSPGPGHKNTEAFF.